These T cell receptor beta chains were read from a single sample in a study of glioma-infiltrating T cells. Each CDR3 protein is one row after TCRdb ran MiXCR on the multiplex PCR reads. The sample has around 130,000 distinct CDR3 sequences; around 25% are singletons. The sequencing input was glioma tissue, nonneoplastic brain tissue, or PBMCs (not recorded which). The receptors here all came from a human donor with low-grade glioma or glioblastoma, undergoing nonglioma brain surgery, or in good health (not recorded which). CDR3s include the opening cysteine and the closing phenylalanine or tryptophan.

>TRBJ2-1|TRBV7-2
CASGRAGAYNEQFF
>TRBJ1-2|TRBV5-1
CASSLTGDYGYTF
>TRBJ2-4|TRBV6-1
CASMGGGAGNIQYF
>TRBJ1-2|TRBV14
CASSQNRGWYGYTF
>TRBJ2-1|TRBV27
CASSFQRDGGKFF
>TRBJ2-5|TRBV29-1
CSVEEASGQETQYF
>TRBJ1-2|TRBV6-1
CASSEYSNYGYTF
>TRBJ1-5|TRBV4-1
CASSHQGRNQPQHF
>TRBJ1-2|TRBV20-1
CSARPPGQGVWIYGYTF
>TRBJ1-5|TRBV7-9
CASSYDRLGNQPQHF